The rows below give T cell receptor beta chains drawn from one sample of a study of CD8+ T cells in alopecia areata. Measured with immunoSEQ multiplex PCR; TCRdb has only the in-frame clones, and not every one. Of 95,000 to 100,000 clones in the sample, almost 60% were seen once. Sequences were derived from CD8+ T cells sorted from blood, sampled between weeks 55 and 65, from a patient treated with tofacitinib. These receptors all come from a human donor with alopecia areata. The CDR3 runs from the conserved cysteine through the conserved F or W. Each record gives: CDR3 length, clone size, D gene, V gene, J gene, CDR3 DNA, CDR3 protein. The D gene is left open where the match is weak. Clone sizes are given selectively: once, few, many, or a class where the clone is expanded.

len: 13
abundance: -
d_gene: -
v_gene: TRBV11-2
j_gene: TRBJ2-7
CDR3nt: TGTGCCAGCAGCCCCGGTTCCTCCTACGAGCAGTACTTC
CDR3aa: CASSPGSSYEQYF

len: 15
abundance: -
d_gene: -
v_gene: TRBV27
j_gene: TRBJ1-5
CDR3nt: TGTGCCAGCAGTTTGGGGGGGCTTGGCAATCAGCCCCAGCATTTT
CDR3aa: CASSLGGLGNQPQHF

len: 13
abundance: few
d_gene: -
v_gene: TRBV2
j_gene: TRBJ2-3
CDR3nt: TGTGCCAGCAGTGAGGTTAGGGAAGATACGCAGTATTTT
CDR3aa: CASSEVREDTQYF

len: 15
abundance: -
d_gene: TRBD1
v_gene: TRBV6-5
j_gene: TRBJ2-7
CDR3nt: TGTGCCAGCAGTTACTCGACAGGGGAAAGCAACGAGCAGTACTTC
CDR3aa: CASSYSTGESNEQYF

len: 17
abundance: -
d_gene: -
v_gene: TRBV11-2
j_gene: TRBJ2-1
CDR3nt: TGTGCCAGCAGCTCGGCCCCCTTCCGAGCGTTGGGGAATGAGCAGTTCTTC
CDR3aa: CASSSAPFRALGNEQFF

len: 13
abundance: -
d_gene: -
v_gene: TRBV30
j_gene: TRBJ2-1
CDR3nt: TGTGCCTGTACAGGGAGCTCCTACAATGAGCAGTTCTTC
CDR3aa: CACTGSSYNEQFF

len: 14
abundance: -
d_gene: -
v_gene: TRBV30
j_gene: TRBJ2-7
CDR3nt: TGTGCCTGGAGTGAGGGGATCGGGGGCAACGAGCAGTACTTC
CDR3aa: CAWSEGIGGNEQYF

len: 12
abundance: -
d_gene: TRBD1
v_gene: TRBV10-3
j_gene: TRBJ1-2
CDR3nt: TGTGCCACGATGGACAGGGCTGGCGGCTACACCTTC
CDR3aa: CATMDRAGGYTF

len: 17
abundance: once
d_gene: TRBD1
v_gene: TRBV2
j_gene: TRBJ1-5
CDR3nt: TGTGCCAGCAGTGAAGAGATTGACAGGGGGCAAGGGCAGCCCCAGCATTTT
CDR3aa: CASSEEIDRGQGQPQHF

len: 15
abundance: few
d_gene: TRBD1
v_gene: TRBV6-5
j_gene: TRBJ2-2
CDR3nt: TGTGCCAGCAGTAAAACAGGGGCGGACACCGGGGAGCTGTTTTTT
CDR3aa: CASSKTGADTGELFF

len: 18
abundance: -
d_gene: TRBD1
v_gene: TRBV5-6
j_gene: TRBJ1-2
CDR3nt: TGTGCCAGCAGCTCATATAAGACAGGGTACGAAGACAGCTATGGCTACACCTTC
CDR3aa: CASSSYKTGYEDSYGYTF

len: 17
abundance: -
d_gene: TRBD2
v_gene: TRBV5-4
j_gene: TRBJ2-5
CDR3nt: TGTGCCAGCAGCTTGAGGCAGCTAGCGGGGGGGCGAGAGACCCAGTACTTC
CDR3aa: CASSLRQLAGGRETQYF

len: 13
abundance: few
d_gene: -
v_gene: TRBV27
j_gene: TRBJ1-2
CDR3nt: TGTGCCAGCAGTTTCGGCAGCAACTATGGCTACACCTTC
CDR3aa: CASSFGSNYGYTF

len: 11
abundance: -
d_gene: -
v_gene: TRBV2
j_gene: TRBJ1-2
CDR3nt: TGTGCCAGCCGTGGTAACTATGGCTACACCTTC
CDR3aa: CASRGNYGYTF

len: 16
abundance: -
d_gene: -
v_gene: TRBV2
j_gene: TRBJ2-3
CDR3nt: TGTGCCAGCAGTGAAGCTGGGCTCCCCGGCACAGATACGCAGTATTTT
CDR3aa: CASSEAGLPGTDTQYF

len: 23
abundance: -
d_gene: TRBD1
v_gene: TRBV5-1
j_gene: TRBJ1-1
CDR3nt: TGCGCCAGCAGCTTTACGTCCCCCCGGACAGGGGTTATGATCCCCGGCGTGAACACTGAAGCTTTCTTT
CDR3aa: CASSFTSPRTGVMIPGVNTEAFF

len: 15
abundance: -
d_gene: -
v_gene: TRBV27
j_gene: TRBJ1-1
CDR3nt: TGTGCCAGCAGTTTCTCCGGGACGGTCAACACTGAAGCTTTCTTT
CDR3aa: CASSFSGTVNTEAFF

len: 13
abundance: -
d_gene: -
v_gene: TRBV5-4
j_gene: TRBJ2-1
CDR3nt: TGTGCCAGCAGCTTGGCCCCCTACAATGAGCAGTTCTTC
CDR3aa: CASSLAPYNEQFF

len: 11
abundance: once
d_gene: -
v_gene: TRBV7-9
j_gene: TRBJ1-2
CDR3nt: TGTGCCAGCAGCGGGGGGTATGGCTACACCTTC
CDR3aa: CASSGGYGYTF

len: 14
abundance: -
d_gene: TRBD2
v_gene: TRBV6-5
j_gene: TRBJ2-5
CDR3nt: TGTGCCAGCAGACTACTAGCGGGCCAAGAGACCCAGTACTTC
CDR3aa: CASRLLAGQETQYF

len: 14
abundance: -
d_gene: -
v_gene: TRBV9
j_gene: TRBJ2-1
CDR3nt: TGTGCCAGCAGCTCAAGGGGGTCCAGCTATGAGCAGTTCTTC
CDR3aa: CASSSRGSSYEQFF

len: 17
abundance: -
d_gene: -
v_gene: TRBV15
j_gene: TRBJ2-3
CDR3nt: TGTGCCACCAGCAGAGAAGTAAAGCTAGATCGCACAGATACGCAGTATTTT
CDR3aa: CATSREVKLDRTDTQYF

len: 10
abundance: few
d_gene: -
v_gene: TRBV29-1
j_gene: TRBJ2-7
CDR3nt: TGCAGCGCCATTACCTACGAGCAGTACTTC
CDR3aa: CSAITYEQYF

len: 14
abundance: -
d_gene: -
v_gene: TRBV4-1
j_gene: TRBJ2-1
CDR3nt: TGCGCCAGCAGCCTTAGGGCCGGGGGCGGTGAGCAGTTCTTC
CDR3aa: CASSLRAGGGEQFF

len: 14
abundance: -
d_gene: -
v_gene: TRBV15
j_gene: TRBJ1-2
CDR3nt: TGTGCCACCAGCATGTTGGCCGATAACTATGGCTACACCTTC
CDR3aa: CATSMLADNYGYTF

len: 11
abundance: -
d_gene: -
v_gene: TRBV5-1
j_gene: TRBJ2-7
CDR3nt: TGCGCCAGCGGGTCCGGCTACGAGCAGTACTTC
CDR3aa: CASGSGYEQYF

len: 12
abundance: -
d_gene: -
v_gene: TRBV5-4
j_gene: TRBJ2-7
CDR3nt: TGTGCCAGCAGCGTGAACCAGAACGAGCAGTACTTC
CDR3aa: CASSVNQNEQYF

len: 13
abundance: -
d_gene: -
v_gene: TRBV30
j_gene: TRBJ2-2
CDR3nt: TGTGCCTGGAGTCTGGGAGGATCCGGGGAGCTGTTTTTT
CDR3aa: CAWSLGGSGELFF

len: 14
abundance: -
d_gene: -
v_gene: TRBV6-6
j_gene: TRBJ1-5
CDR3nt: TGTGCCAGCAGTCCGCCTACGAGCAATCAGCCCCAGCATTTT
CDR3aa: CASSPPTSNQPQHF

len: 12
abundance: -
d_gene: -
v_gene: TRBV28
j_gene: TRBJ2-2
CDR3nt: TGTGCCAGCTTAAGACTAACCGGGGAGCTGTTTTTT
CDR3aa: CASLRLTGELFF

len: 15
abundance: few
d_gene: TRBD2
v_gene: TRBV27
j_gene: TRBJ2-5
CDR3nt: TGTGCCAGCAGTCTGGTCCGGGAGGCGGGGGAGACCCAGTACTTC
CDR3aa: CASSLVREAGETQYF

len: 15
abundance: few
d_gene: -
v_gene: TRBV13
j_gene: TRBJ2-1
CDR3nt: TGTGCCAGCAGCTCCAGGGATGTGGGTTACAATGAGCAGTTCTTC
CDR3aa: CASSSRDVGYNEQFF

len: 12
abundance: -
d_gene: -
v_gene: TRBV5-6
j_gene: TRBJ1-1
CDR3nt: TGTGCCAGCGGGACGGGGATCACTGAAGCTTTCTTT
CDR3aa: CASGTGITEAFF

len: 11
abundance: -
d_gene: -
v_gene: TRBV15
j_gene: TRBJ2-1
CDR3nt: TGTGCCACCAGCTCCTACAATGAGCAGTTCTTC
CDR3aa: CATSSYNEQFF

len: 12
abundance: -
d_gene: -
v_gene: TRBV9
j_gene: TRBJ2-7
CDR3nt: TGTGCCAGCAGCGCCAGGGGCGACGAGCAGCACTTC
CDR3aa: CASSARGDEQHF

len: 13
abundance: -
d_gene: -
v_gene: TRBV30
j_gene: TRBJ1-1
CDR3nt: TGTGCCTGGAGTGTCGGGGGGGCCACTGAAGCTTTCTTT
CDR3aa: CAWSVGGATEAFF

len: 12
abundance: -
d_gene: -
v_gene: TRBV2
j_gene: TRBJ1-1
CDR3nt: TGTGCCAGCAGTCCCGGACACACTGAAGCTTTCTTT
CDR3aa: CASSPGHTEAFF

len: 14
abundance: -
d_gene: TRBD1
v_gene: TRBV2
j_gene: TRBJ1-2
CDR3nt: TGTGCCAGCAGGGACACCGGACAGGGAGATGGCTACACCTTC
CDR3aa: CASRDTGQGDGYTF

len: 11
abundance: -
d_gene: -
v_gene: TRBV29-1
j_gene: TRBJ2-1
CDR3nt: TGCAGCCCGACTAGAAACAATGAGCAGTTCTTC
CDR3aa: CSPTRNNEQFF

len: 12
abundance: many
d_gene: -
v_gene: TRBV5-6
j_gene: TRBJ2-6
CDR3nt: TGTGCCAGCAGCTCTGGGGCCAACGTCCTGACTTTC
CDR3aa: CASSSGANVLTF

len: 11
abundance: few
d_gene: -
v_gene: TRBV5-1
j_gene: TRBJ2-1
CDR3nt: TGCGCCAGCAGCGCTATAGGTGAGCAGTTCTTC
CDR3aa: CASSAIGEQFF

len: 14
abundance: once
d_gene: -
v_gene: TRBV7-9
j_gene: TRBJ2-7
CDR3nt: TGTGCCAGCAGCTTGGGCAGGCGGACCTACGAGCAGTACTTC
CDR3aa: CASSLGRRTYEQYF

len: 12
abundance: -
d_gene: -
v_gene: TRBV27
j_gene: TRBJ2-7
CDR3nt: TGTGCCGCAGGGACATATGCCTACGAGCAGTACTTC
CDR3aa: CAAGTYAYEQYF

len: 13
abundance: -
d_gene: -
v_gene: TRBV9
j_gene: TRBJ1-2
CDR3nt: TGTGCCAGCAGCGGGACCCTAAGGGATGGCTACACCTTC
CDR3aa: CASSGTLRDGYTF

len: 16
abundance: -
d_gene: TRBD1
v_gene: TRBV11-2
j_gene: TRBJ2-7
CDR3nt: TGTGCCAGCAGCTTAAGGTGGTGGGGGACAGGGCTGGATCTGTACTTC
CDR3aa: CASSLRWWGTGLDLYF

len: 18
abundance: -
d_gene: TRBD2
v_gene: TRBV2
j_gene: TRBJ2-2
CDR3nt: TGTGCCAGCAGAGGGACGACTAGCGGGGGGCTAAACACCGGGGAGCTGTTTTTT
CDR3aa: CASRGTTSGGLNTGELFF

len: 13
abundance: -
d_gene: -
v_gene: TRBV5-4
j_gene: TRBJ1-1
CDR3nt: TGTGCCAGCAGCTTGGGGTTTAACACTGAAGCTTTCTTT
CDR3aa: CASSLGFNTEAFF

len: 13
abundance: once
d_gene: TRBD1
v_gene: TRBV10-3
j_gene: TRBJ1-2
CDR3nt: TGTGCCGCCCGGGACAGGGTATACTATGGCTACACCTTC
CDR3aa: CAARDRVYYGYTF

len: 16
abundance: few
d_gene: TRBD1
v_gene: TRBV6-1
j_gene: TRBJ2-7
CDR3nt: TGTGCCAGCAGTGAATTTGGACAGGCACTCTCCTACGAGCAGTACTTC
CDR3aa: CASSEFGQALSYEQYF

len: 15
abundance: -
d_gene: -
v_gene: TRBV6-1
j_gene: TRBJ1-5
CDR3nt: TGTGCCAGCAGTGACCCAGGACGTAGGGGTCAGCCCCAGCATTTT
CDR3aa: CASSDPGRRGQPQHF

len: 14
abundance: -
d_gene: -
v_gene: TRBV6-1
j_gene: TRBJ1-1
CDR3nt: TGTGCCAGCAGTGAAGTCCCAGTGAACACTGAAGCTTTCTTT
CDR3aa: CASSEVPVNTEAFF

len: 15
abundance: -
d_gene: -
v_gene: TRBV5-6
j_gene: TRBJ2-7
CDR3nt: TGTGCCAGCAGCTTGGTTCGGGACGGTAACTACGAGCAGTACTTC
CDR3aa: CASSLVRDGNYEQYF

len: 15
abundance: -
d_gene: -
v_gene: TRBV7-9
j_gene: TRBJ1-6
CDR3nt: TGTGCCAGCAGCTCAGATCGGGGGGCTGAGACACCCCTCCACTTT
CDR3aa: CASSSDRGAETPLHF

len: 12
abundance: few
d_gene: -
v_gene: TRBV7-9
j_gene: TRBJ1-1
CDR3nt: TGTGCCAGCAGCTGGAGATACACTGAAGCTTTCTTT
CDR3aa: CASSWRYTEAFF

len: 14
abundance: -
d_gene: TRBD2
v_gene: TRBV30
j_gene: TRBJ2-1
CDR3nt: TGTGCCTGGAGTGGCGGGGGGCTCTACAATGAGCAGTTCTTC
CDR3aa: CAWSGGGLYNEQFF

len: 14
abundance: few
d_gene: TRBD1
v_gene: TRBV5-4
j_gene: TRBJ1-2
CDR3nt: TGTGCCAGCAGCTTGGCGGTTGGGACAGGGGGCTACACCTTC
CDR3aa: CASSLAVGTGGYTF

len: 17
abundance: once
d_gene: TRBD1
v_gene: TRBV7-9
j_gene: TRBJ2-2
CDR3nt: TGTGCCAGCAGCTTAGAGTCCGGACAGGGGGACACCGGGGAGCTGTTTTTT
CDR3aa: CASSLESGQGDTGELFF

len: 13
abundance: -
d_gene: -
v_gene: TRBV13
j_gene: TRBJ2-5
CDR3nt: TGTGCCAGCAGCCCAGGACAGCGGGAGACCCAGTACTTC
CDR3aa: CASSPGQRETQYF

len: 12
abundance: few
d_gene: -
v_gene: TRBV5-6
j_gene: TRBJ1-1
CDR3nt: TGTGCCAGCAGCTCGGGGAATGGTGAAGCTTTCTTT
CDR3aa: CASSSGNGEAFF